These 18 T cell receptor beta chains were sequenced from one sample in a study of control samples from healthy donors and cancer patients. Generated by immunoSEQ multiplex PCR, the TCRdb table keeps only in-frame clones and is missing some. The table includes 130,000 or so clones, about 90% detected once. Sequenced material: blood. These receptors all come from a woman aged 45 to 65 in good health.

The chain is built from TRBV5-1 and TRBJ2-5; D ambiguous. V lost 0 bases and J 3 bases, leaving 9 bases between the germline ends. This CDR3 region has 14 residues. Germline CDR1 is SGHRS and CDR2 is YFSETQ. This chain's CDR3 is CASSLGPGEETQYF. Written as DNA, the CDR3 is TGCGCCAGCAGCTTGGGCCCTGGCGAAGAGACCCAGTACTTC.

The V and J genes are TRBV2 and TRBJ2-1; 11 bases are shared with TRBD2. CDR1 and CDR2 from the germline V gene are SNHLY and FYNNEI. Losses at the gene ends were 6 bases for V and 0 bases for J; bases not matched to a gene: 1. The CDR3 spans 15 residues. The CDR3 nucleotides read TGTGCCAGCAGAGGACTAGCGGGCTCCTACAATGAGCAGTTCTTC. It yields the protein CASRGLAGSYNEQFF.

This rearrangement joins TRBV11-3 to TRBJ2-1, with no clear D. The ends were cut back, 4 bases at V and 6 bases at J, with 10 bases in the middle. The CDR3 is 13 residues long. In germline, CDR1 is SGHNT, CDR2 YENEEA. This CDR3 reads CASSSQTVNEQFF. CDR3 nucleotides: TGTGCCAGCAGCTCCCAAACGGTCAATGAGCAGTTCTTC.

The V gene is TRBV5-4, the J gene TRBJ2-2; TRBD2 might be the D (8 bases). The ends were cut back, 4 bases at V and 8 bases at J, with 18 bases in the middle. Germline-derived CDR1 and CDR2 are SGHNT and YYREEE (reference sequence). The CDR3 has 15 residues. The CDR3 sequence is CASSPDRSGGGELFF. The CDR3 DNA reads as TGTGCCAGCAGCCCGGACAGGAGCGGGGGAGGGGAGCTGTTTTTT.

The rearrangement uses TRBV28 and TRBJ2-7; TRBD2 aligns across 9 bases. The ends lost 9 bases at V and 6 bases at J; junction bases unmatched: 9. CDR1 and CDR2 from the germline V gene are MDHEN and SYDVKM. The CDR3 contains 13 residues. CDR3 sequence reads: CASWSSGRIEQYF. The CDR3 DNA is TGTGCCAGTTGGAGTAGCGGGAGAATCGAGCAGTACTTC.

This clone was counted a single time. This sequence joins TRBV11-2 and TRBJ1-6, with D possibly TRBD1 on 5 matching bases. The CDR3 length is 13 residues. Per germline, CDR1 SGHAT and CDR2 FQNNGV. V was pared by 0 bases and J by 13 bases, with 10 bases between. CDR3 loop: CASSLDREHPLHF. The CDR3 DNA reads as TGTGCCAGCAGCTTAGACAGGGAACATCCCCTCCACTTT.

Here the CDR3 DNA reads TGCGCCAGCAGCTTTGGGTGGGGGACCCCAACAGGGGACTATGGCTACACCTTC. Its translation: CASSFGWGTPTGDYGYTF. The chain uses TRBV5-1 and TRBJ1-2, with TRBD1 matching over 7 bases. CDR1 and CDR2 (germline): SGHRS, YFSETQ. The V and J ends lost 2 bases and 3 bases, in that order; junction bases with no gene match: 16. The CDR3 consists of 18 residues.

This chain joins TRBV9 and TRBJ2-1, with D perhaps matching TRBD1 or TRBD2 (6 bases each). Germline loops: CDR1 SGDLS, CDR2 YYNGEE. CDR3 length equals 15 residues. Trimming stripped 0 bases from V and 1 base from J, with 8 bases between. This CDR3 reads CASSVAGASYNEQFF. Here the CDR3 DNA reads TGTGCCAGCAGCGTAGCGGGGGCGTCCTACAATGAGCAGTTCTTC.

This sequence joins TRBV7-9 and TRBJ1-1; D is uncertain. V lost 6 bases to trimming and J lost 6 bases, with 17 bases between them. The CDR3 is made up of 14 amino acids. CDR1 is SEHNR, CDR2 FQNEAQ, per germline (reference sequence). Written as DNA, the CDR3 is TGTGCCAGCAGTCCCCCAGGCAGCAGCGCTGAAGCTTTCTTT. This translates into CASSPPGSSAEAFF. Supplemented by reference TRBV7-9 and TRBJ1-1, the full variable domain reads DTGVSQNPRHKITKRGQNVTFRCDPISEHNRLYWYRQTLGQGPEFLTYFQNEAQLEKSRLLSDRFSAERPKGSFSTLEIQRTEQGDSAMYLCASSPPGSSAEAFFGQGTRLTVV.

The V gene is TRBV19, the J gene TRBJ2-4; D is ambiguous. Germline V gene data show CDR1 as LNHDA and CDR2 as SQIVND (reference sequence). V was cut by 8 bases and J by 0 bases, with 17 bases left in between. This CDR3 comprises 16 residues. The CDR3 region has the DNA TGTGCCAGTCAGACCGGTCAAGCTATAGCCAAAAACATTCAGTACTTC. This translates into CASQTGQAIAKNIQYF.

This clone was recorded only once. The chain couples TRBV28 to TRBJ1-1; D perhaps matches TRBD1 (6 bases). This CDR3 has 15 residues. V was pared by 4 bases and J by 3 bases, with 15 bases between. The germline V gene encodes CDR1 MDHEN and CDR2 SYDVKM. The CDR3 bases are TGTGCCAGCAGTTCCCCCCGGGGGGGGCACACTGAAGCTTTCTTT. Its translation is CASSSPRGGHTEAFF.

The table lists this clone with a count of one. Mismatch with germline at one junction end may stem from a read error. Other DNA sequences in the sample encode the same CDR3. The CDR3 DNA sequence: TGTGCCAGCAGTTATTGGCAGCAGCAATACTTC. It codes for CASSYWQQQYF. V and J are TRBV6-5 and TRBJ2-7; D unclear. Germline assignment: CDR1 MNHEY and CDR2 SVGAGI. The CDR3 has 11 amino acids.

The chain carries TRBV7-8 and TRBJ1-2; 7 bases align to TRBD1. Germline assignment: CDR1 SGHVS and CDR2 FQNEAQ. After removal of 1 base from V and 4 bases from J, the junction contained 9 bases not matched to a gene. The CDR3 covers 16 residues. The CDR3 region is CASSLDRQGAGYGYTF. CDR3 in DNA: TGTGCCAGCAGCTTAGATCGACAGGGCGCCGGCTATGGCTACACCTTC.

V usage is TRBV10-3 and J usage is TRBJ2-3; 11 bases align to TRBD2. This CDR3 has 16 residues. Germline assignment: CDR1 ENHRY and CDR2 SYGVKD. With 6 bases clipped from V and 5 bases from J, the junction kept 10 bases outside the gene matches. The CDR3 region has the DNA TGTGCCATCAGGGATCAACTAGCGGGGGACCGAGATACGCAGTATTTT. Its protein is CAIRDQLAGDRDTQYF.

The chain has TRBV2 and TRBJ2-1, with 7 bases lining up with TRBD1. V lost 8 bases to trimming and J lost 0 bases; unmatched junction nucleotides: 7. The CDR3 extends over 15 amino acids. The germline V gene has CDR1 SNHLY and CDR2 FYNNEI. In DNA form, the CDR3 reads TGTGCCAGCGTGCGGACAGGTAGCTCCTACAATGAGCAGTTCTTC. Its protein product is CASVRTGSSYNEQFF.

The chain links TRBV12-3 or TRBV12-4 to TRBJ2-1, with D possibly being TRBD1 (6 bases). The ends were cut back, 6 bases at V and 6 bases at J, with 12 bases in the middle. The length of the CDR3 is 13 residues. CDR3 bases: TGTGCCAGCAGAACCCAGGACAGCAATGAGCAGTTCTTC. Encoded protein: CASRTQDSNEQFF.

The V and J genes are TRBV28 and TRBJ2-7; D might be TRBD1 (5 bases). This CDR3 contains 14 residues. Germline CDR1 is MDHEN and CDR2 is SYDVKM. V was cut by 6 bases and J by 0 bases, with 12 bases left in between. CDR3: CASRLDSYSYEQYF. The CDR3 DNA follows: TGTGCCAGCAGACTCGACAGCTACTCCTACGAGCAGTACTTC.

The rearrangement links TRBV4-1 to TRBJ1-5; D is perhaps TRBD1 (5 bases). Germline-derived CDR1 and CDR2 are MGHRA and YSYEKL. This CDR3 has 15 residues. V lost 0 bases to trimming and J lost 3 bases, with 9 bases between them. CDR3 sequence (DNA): TGCGCCAGCAGCCAAGAGAGGGGAGACAATCAGCCCCAGCATTTT. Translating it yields CASSQERGDNQPQHF.